The 13 T cell receptor beta chains below come from one sample, sequenced in a study of cytomegalovirus exposure and HLA in healthy donors. This table comes from immunoSEQ multiplex PCR, and its TCRdb copy is limited to in-frame clones, with some not included. The sample includes 150,000 to 200,000 clones, roughly 81% of them seen just once. The sample was PBMCs. All receptors come from a woman in her 30s in good health and CMV-seronegative.

The rearrangement links TRBV7-7 to TRBJ2-3; D perhaps matches TRBD2 (6 bases). The length of the CDR3 is 15 residues. Germline CDR1 and CDR2: SSHAT and FNYEAQ (reference sequence). The V and J ends lost 5 bases and 3 bases respectively, with 15 bases between them. The CDR3 DNA reads TGTGCCAGCAGCCTCTCGCCTAGCGCTACAGATACGCAGTATTTT. This sequence encodes CASSLSPSATDTQYF.

The chain recombines TRBV30 with TRBJ2-5; TRBD2 might be the D (5 bases). CDR1 is GTSNPN, CDR2 SVGIG, per germline (reference sequence). The CDR3 runs to 13 residues. Deletions cut 0 bases from V and 6 bases from J, with 11 bases between. CDR3 protein: CAWSVGPGKTQYF. The CDR3 bases are TGTGCCTGGAGTGTAGGTCCGGGGAAGACCCAGTACTTC.

This clone was detected only a few times. The rearrangement links TRBV7-2 to TRBJ1-5, with a weak D call TRBD1 (5 bases). CDR1 and CDR2 (germline): SGHTA, FQGNSA. CDR3 length: 14 residues. Between the trimmed V and J ends, which lost 2 bases and 7 bases, there was a span of 12 bases. CDR3 sequence reads: CASSLRGLGQPQHF. CDR3 coding DNA: TGTGCCAGCAGCTTAAGGGGTCTTGGACAGCCCCAGCATTTT.

This chain uses TRBV19 with TRBJ2-3; D unresolved. Germline-derived CDR1 and CDR2 are LNHDA and SQIVND (reference sequence). V was trimmed by 1 base and J by 6 bases, leaving 5 bases between them. This CDR3 has 12 amino acids. For the CDR3, the DNA is TGTGCCAGTAGTATAGCGGAGGATACGCAGTATTTT. Encoded protein: CASSIAEDTQYF.

The chain carries TRBV15 and TRBJ2-2, with 8 nucleotides matching TRBD1. This CDR3 is 18 amino acids long. V was pared by 1 base and J by 5 bases, with 12 bases of the junction left unmatched. Looked up from germline, CDR1 is LNHNV and CDR2 is YYDKDF (reference sequence). The CDR3 region has the DNA TGTGCCACCAGCAGAGCTCAGGGGGCGGGCTATTCGACCGGGGAGCTGTTTTTT. Protein sequence: CATSRAQGAGYSTGELFF.

This clone came up many times. The rearrangement links TRBV5-3 to TRBJ1-6; D is undetermined. TRBV5-3 falls under the ORF class, with uncertain function. This CDR3 is 13 amino acids long. Trimming stripped 7 bases from V and 9 bases from J, with 14 bases between. CDR3 in DNA: TGTGCCAGACAGGAGGGTATCGGTTCACCCCTCCACTTT. Its translation is CARQEGIGSPLHF.

The CDR3 region has the DNA TGTGCCAGCAGTGATACGGCAGGGGGCACAGATACGCAGTATTTT. It yields the protein CASSDTAGGTDTQYF. This chain connects TRBV6-4 to TRBJ2-3; a possible D gene is TRBD1 (6 bases). In germline, CDR1 is MRHNA, CDR2 SNTAGT. V was shortened by 3 bases and J by 1 base, with 11 bases between the two germline ends. There are 15 residues in the CDR3.

This rearrangement joins TRBV9 to TRBJ2-7, with unresolved D. The CDR3 length is 15 residues. The ends were cut back, 0 bases at V and 2 bases at J, with 12 bases in the middle. Germline V lookup: CDR1 SGDLS, CDR2 YYNGEE. Here the CDR3 reads CASSVATDRTYEQYF. The CDR3 DNA follows: TGTGCCAGCAGCGTAGCTACCGATCGTACCTACGAGCAGTACTTC.

This chain uses TRBV5-1 with TRBJ2-7; tentative D call: TRBD1 (5 bases). The CDR3 totals 15 residues. CDR1 is SGHRS and CDR2 is YFSETQ in the germline V gene. Trimming stripped 1 base from V and 1 base from J, with 12 bases between. CDR3: CASSLWGSSSYEQYF. The CDR3 region has the DNA TGCGCCAGCAGCTTGTGGGGCAGCTCGTCCTACGAGCAGTACTTC.

V is TRBV6-5 and J is TRBJ2-2; possibly TRBD2 for D (6 bases). Trimming took off 4 bases at V and 2 bases at J, with 14 bases between the two ends. Germline V gene sequence: CDR1 MNHEY, CDR2 SVGAGI. The CDR3 consists of 16 residues. Here the CDR3 DNA reads TGTGCCAGCAGTTTGAGGCGGGACTCAAACACCGGGGAGCTGTTTTTT. This sequence encodes CASSLRRDSNTGELFF.

This chain joins TRBV7-8 and TRBJ1-2, with a tentative D call TRBD1 (6 bases). V shed 5 bases and J shed 2 bases, with 9 bases lying between them. Germline V gene sequence: CDR1 SGHVS, CDR2 FQNEAQ. The length of the CDR3 is 13 residues. CDR3 in DNA: TGTGCCAGCAGCATGGACAGAAACTATGGCTACACCTTC. Encoded protein: CASSMDRNYGYTF.

The chain joins TRBV29-1 to TRBJ2-1; TRBD2 matches 10 bases. CDR3 size: 14 residues. The ends lost 7 bases at V and 6 bases at J; junction bases unmatched: 9. Germline V lookup: CDR1 SQVTM, CDR2 ANQGSEA. CDR3 coding DNA: TGCAGCGCCCCGCTAGCGGGAGTTGGCAATGAGCAGTTCTTC. Its translation: CSAPLAGVGNEQFF.

The genes are TRBV5-1 and TRBJ2-5; 8 positions match TRBD1. The CDR3 loop spans 16 amino acids. Germline CDR1 reads SGHRS; CDR2 reads YFSETQ. The V and J ends lost 1 base and 3 bases, in that order; junction bases with no gene match: 8. The CDR3 sequence: CASSLPKGTGEETQYF. As DNA, the CDR3 is TGCGCCAGCAGCTTGCCTAAGGGGACAGGAGAAGAGACCCAGTACTTC. The full variable domain, in which reference TRBV5-1 and TRBJ2-5 provide the parts outside the CDR3, is KAGVTQTPRYLIKTRGQQVTLSCSPISGHRSVSWYQQTPGQGLQFLFEYFSETQRNKGNFPGRFSGRQFSNSRSEMNVSTLELGDSALYLCASSLPKGTGEETQYFGPGTRLLVL.